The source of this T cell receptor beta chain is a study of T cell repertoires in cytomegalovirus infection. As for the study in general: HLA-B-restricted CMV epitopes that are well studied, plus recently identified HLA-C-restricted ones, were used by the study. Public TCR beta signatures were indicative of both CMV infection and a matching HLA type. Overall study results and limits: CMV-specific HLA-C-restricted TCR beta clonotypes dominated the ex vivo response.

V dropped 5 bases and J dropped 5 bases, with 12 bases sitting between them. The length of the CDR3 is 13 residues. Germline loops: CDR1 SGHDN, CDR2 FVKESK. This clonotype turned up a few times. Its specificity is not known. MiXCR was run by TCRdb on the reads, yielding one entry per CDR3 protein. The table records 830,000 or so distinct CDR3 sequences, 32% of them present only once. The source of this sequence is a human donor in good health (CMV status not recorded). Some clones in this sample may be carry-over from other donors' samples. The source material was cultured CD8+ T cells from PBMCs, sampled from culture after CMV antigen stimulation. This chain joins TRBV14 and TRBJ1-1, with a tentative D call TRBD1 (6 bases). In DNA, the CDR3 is TGTGCCAGCAGCACCCACAGGGAAACTGAAGCTTTCTTT. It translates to CASSTHRETEAFF.